These 25 T cell receptor beta chains were all obtained from the same sample, sequenced in a study of neurological immune-mediated disorders. TCRdb called the 5' RACE reads again in MiXCR, with one record for every CDR3 protein. The data hold 17,000 or so distinct CDR3 sequences, with 2.6% observed a single time. The sample taken for sequencing was PBMCs. These TCRs come from a woman in her late teens or twenties with multiple sclerosis.

This clonotype appeared a few times. The chain is built from TRBV3-1 and TRBJ1-5; TRBD1 is a possible D gene (5 bases). Germline values: CDR1 LGHDT, CDR2 YNNKEL (reference sequence). Trimming took off 4 bases at V and 3 bases at J, with 13 bases between the two ends. The length of the CDR3 is 15 residues. Written as DNA, the CDR3 is TGTGCCAGCAGCCCAACGGGAGGGACCAATCAGCCCCAGCATTTT. Its protein is CASSPTGGTNQPQHF.

This clonotype occurred many times. The chain combines TRBV20-1 with TRBJ2-7; 10 nucleotides align to TRBD2. Germline lookup yields CDR1 DFQATT and CDR2 SNEGSKA (reference sequence). Trimming at V came to 3 bases and at J to 2 bases, leaving 4 bases not matched to a gene. This CDR3 region has 14 residues. CDR3 region: CSASFSGGTYEQYF. The CDR3 DNA reads as TGCAGTGCTAGTTTTAGCGGGGGGACCTACGAGCAGTACTTC.

This clonotype appeared a single time. The chain links TRBV7-3 to TRBJ1-3; TRBD1 is a possible D gene (5 bases). The germline V gene encodes CDR1 SGHTA and CDR2 FQGTGA. Trimming left V 3 bases short and J 4 bases short, with 13 bases between. This CDR3 has 15 amino acids. The CDR3 DNA reads TGTGCCAGCAGCTTGTCTGGGGGGTTCGGAAACACCATATATTTT. It specifies CASSLSGGFGNTIYF.

The J gene is TRBJ2-5, the V gene TRBV7-8; D is unclear. The CDR3 consists of 14 residues. The V end was cut by 0 bases, the J end by 3 bases, with 8 bases between. Germline V gene sequence: CDR1 SGHVS, CDR2 FQNEAQ. As DNA, the CDR3 is TGTGCCAGCAGCTTAGCGTTAAGGGAAGAGACCCAGTACTTC. As protein: CASSLALREETQYF. The whole variable domain, filled in from reference TRBV7-8 and TRBJ2-5, reads GAGVSQSPRYKVAKRGQDVALRCDPISGHVSLFWYQQALGQGPEFLTYFQNEAQLDKSGLPSDRFFAERPEGSVSTLKIQRTQQEDSAVYLCASSLALREETQYFGPGTRLLVL.

The table lists this clonotype with many counts. The chain couples TRBV5-5 to TRBJ1-2, with 8 bases matching TRBD1. Germline lookup yields CDR1 SGHKS and CDR2 YYEKEE (reference sequence). CDR3 length: 14 amino acids. After removal of 4 bases from V and 7 bases from J, the junction contained 9 bases not matched to a gene. CDR3: CASSRGGTGGGYTF. The CDR3, as DNA: TGTGCCAGCAGCCGGGGCGGTACAGGGGGTGGCTACACCTTC.

This clonotype came up many times. The chain recombines TRBV27 with TRBJ1-2; D is perhaps TRBD1 (6 bases). Germline CDR1 MNHEY, CDR2 SMNVEV (reference sequence). The length of the CDR3 is 14 residues. V lost 5 bases and J 2 bases, leaving 12 bases between the germline ends. This chain's CDR3 is CASSPHTGNYGYTF. The CDR3 DNA follows: TGTGCCAGCAGTCCCCATACAGGGAACTATGGCTACACCTTC.

There are many counts of this clonotype. V is TRBV12-3 or TRBV12-4 and J is TRBJ2-7; no definite D call. The CDR3 spans 15 residues. Between the trimmed V and J ends, which lost 1 base and 0 bases, there was a span of 10 bases. The CDR3 coding sequence is TGTGCCAGCAGTTTAGGCCAGTTGAGCTCCTACGAGCAGTACTTC. Translated: CASSLGQLSSYEQYF.

Many counts were recorded for this clonotype. The chain links TRBV20-1 to TRBJ1-1; TRBD1 is a possible D gene (5 bases). The germline V and J ends were trimmed by 0 bases and 4 bases, with 9 bases remaining between them. The V gene's germline CDR1 is DFQATT and CDR2 SNEGSKA (reference sequence). CDR3 length: 13 residues. The CDR3 is CSAREEGPTEAFF. CDR3 in DNA: TGCAGTGCTAGAGAAGAGGGACCCACTGAAGCTTTCTTT.

This clonotype rates as medium-sized (0.01 to 0.1%). The rearrangement joins TRBV29-1 to TRBJ1-1, with TRBD1 identical over 8 bases. Per germline, CDR1 SQVTM and CDR2 ANQGSEA. This CDR3 is built from 14 residues. V shed 1 base and J 3 bases; nucleotides not matched to a gene: 4. CDR3: CSVEGRGQDTEAFF. The CDR3 coding sequence is TGCAGCGTTGAAGGCAGGGGGCAGGACACTGAAGCTTTCTTT. The full variable domain, with the rest looked up from reference TRBV29-1 and TRBJ1-1, is SAVISQKPSRDICQRGTSLTIQCQVDSQVTMMFWYRQQPGQSLTLIATANQGSEATYESGFVIDKFPISRPNLTFSTLTVSNMSPEDSSIYLCSVEGRGQDTEAFFGQGTRLTVV.

This clonotype is judged medium-sized (0.01 to 0.1%). The chain combines TRBV15 with TRBJ1-2; D is perhaps TRBD1 (5 bases). V dropped 2 bases and J dropped 7 bases, with 14 bases sitting between them. Germline CDR1 and CDR2: LNHNV and YYDKDF (reference sequence). CDR3 size: 14 residues. CDR3 amino acids: CATSRLQGSGGYTF. In nucleotides, the CDR3 is TGTGCCACCAGCAGACTTCAGGGCTCGGGTGGCTACACCTTC.

This clonotype was seen ten or more times. The genes are TRBV20-1 and TRBJ1-6; the match to TRBD1 covers 10 bases. Per germline, CDR1 DFQATT and CDR2 SNEGSKA (reference sequence). This CDR3 comprises 13 residues. Germline trimming cut 5 bases from V and 9 bases from J; bases unmatched to any gene: 4. The CDR3: CSAGTGAASPLHF. The CDR3 coding sequence is TGCAGTGCTGGGACAGGGGCGGCTTCACCCCTCCACTTT.

In its sample, this clonotype is medium-sized. The V call is TRBV10-1, the J call TRBJ1-1; D unresolved. CDR1 and CDR2 (germline): WNHNN, SYGVQD (reference sequence). CDR3 length: 13 amino acids. V was trimmed by 4 bases and J by 4 bases, leaving 10 bases between them. CDR3 coding DNA: TGCGCCAGCAGTGCCATGGGGAGCACTGAAGCTTTCTTT. Amino acid sequence: CASSAMGSTEAFF.

This clonotype has a count of ten or more. The rearrangement joins TRBV3-1 to TRBJ2-1; 8 nucleotides match TRBD2. The V gene end was trimmed by 2 bases and the J gene end by 9 bases; junction bases not matched to a gene: 6. CDR3 length equals 14 residues. Germline V CDR1 and CDR2: LGHDT, YNNKEL (reference sequence). The CDR3 region is CASSQSGGAGEQFF. Written as DNA, the CDR3 is TGTGCCAGCAGCCAAAGCGGGGGAGCGGGTGAGCAGTTCTTC.

This clonotype was seen repeatedly, ten times or more. The chain joins TRBV20-1 to TRBJ2-3; D is unresolved. Germline loops: CDR1 DFQATT, CDR2 SNEGSKA (reference sequence). This CDR3 region has 15 residues. Trimming left V 1 base short and J 2 bases short, with 13 bases between. The DNA for the CDR3 is TGCAGTGCTAGAGGTGGCTCTACCCCCACAGATACGCAGTATTTT. Translating gives CSARGGSTPTDTQYF.

This clonotype was seen ten or more times. This chain links TRBV20-1 with TRBJ1-1, with 7 nucleotides matching TRBD1. J was trimmed by 1 base and V by 5 bases; bases with no gene match: 4. The CDR3 totals 13 residues. Per the germline V gene, CDR1 is DFQATT and CDR2 is SNEGSKA (reference sequence). The CDR3 DNA reads TGCAGTGCTGTAGGGACAGAGAACACTGAAGCTTTCTTT. This codes for CSAVGTENTEAFF.

The table lists this clonotype with many counts. This chain connects TRBV7-2 to TRBJ1-2; D unresolved. The CDR3 has 15 residues. Germline CDR1 and CDR2: SGHTA and FQGNSA. The V end was cut by 6 bases, the J end by 4 bases, with 18 bases between. CDR3 in amino acids: CASSNPLGYAYGYTF. The CDR3 region has the DNA TGTGCCAGCAGTAACCCACTTGGCTACGCCTATGGCTACACCTTC.

This clonotype has at least ten counts. The rearrangement uses TRBV20-1 and TRBJ2-7; 8 nucleotides line up with TRBD1. The V segment lost 4 bases and the J segment 3 bases; nucleotides outside the gene matches: 2. Germline assignment: CDR1 DFQATT and CDR2 SNEGSKA (reference sequence). The CDR3 extends over 12 amino acids. The CDR3 sequence is CSATDRDYEQYV. Here the CDR3 DNA reads TGCAGTGCTACGGACAGGGACTACGAGCAGTACGTC.

This clonotype was detected ten times or more. The chain employs TRBV5-8 and TRBJ2-2; D perhaps matches TRBD1 (5 bases). Germline CDR1 and CDR2: SGHTS and YDEGEE. The CDR3 has 13 amino acids. V was shortened by 5 bases and J by 4 bases, with 9 bases between the two germline ends. The CDR3 sequence is CASRRQSTGELFF. The CDR3 DNA sequence: TGTGCCAGCAGGAGACAGAGCACCGGGGAGCTGTTTTTT.

This clonotype has ten or more counts. V gene TRBV12-3 or TRBV12-4 combines with J gene TRBJ1-5; a possible D gene is TRBD1 (6 bases). V was shortened by 1 base and J by 2 bases, with 12 bases between the two germline ends. The CDR3 totals 16 residues. This CDR3 is CASSLGGGSGNQPQHF. In DNA, the CDR3 is TGTGCCAGCAGTTTAGGTGGGGGCAGCGGCAATCAGCCCCAGCATTTT.

This clonotype was seen at least ten times. At one of its ends the junction is not consistent with the germline gene, which may arise from a read error. The chain employs TRBV2 and TRBJ1-5; D is possibly TRBD1 (5 bases). The germline gives CDR1 SNHLY, CDR2 FYNNEI. The CDR3 length is 13 residues. In nucleotides, the CDR3 is TGTGCCAGCAGCGCAGGGTGGGATCAGCCCCAGAATTTT. Its translation: CASSAGWDQPQNF.

This clonotype has at least ten counts. The chain combines TRBV29-1 with TRBJ1-3; TRBD1 might be the D (5 bases). This CDR3 has 13 residues. CDR1 and CDR2 from the germline V gene are SQVTM and ANQGSEA. Trimming stripped 7 bases from V and 3 bases from J, with 13 bases between. In nucleotides, the CDR3 is TGCAGCGGGGGGGGAGATCTTGGAAACACCATATATTTT. The encoded protein is CSGGGDLGNTIYF.

This clonotype was seen repeatedly, ten times or more. The genes are TRBV20-1 and TRBJ2-7; D remains ambiguous. Trimming stripped 2 bases from V and 3 bases from J, with 5 bases between. The CDR3 is 11 residues long. CDR1 and CDR2 (germline): DFQATT, SNEGSKA (reference sequence). The CDR3 DNA reads as TGCAGTGCTAGACTTAACTACGAGCAGTACTTC. Amino acids: CSARLNYEQYF.

This clonotype occurred many times. The gene calls are TRBV20-1 and TRBJ1-1; D is perhaps TRBD1 (5 bases). The CDR3 extends over 13 amino acids. Per germline, CDR1 DFQATT and CDR2 SNEGSKA (reference sequence). V was shortened by 6 bases and J by 8 bases, with 19 bases between the two germline ends. The CDR3 region has the DNA TGCAGTGCCACCCCGGGAGGTGGACACGAAGCTTTCTTT. It is translated as CSATPGGGHEAFF.

This clonotype was observed at least ten times. The rearrangement joins TRBV25-1 to TRBJ2-1; a possible D gene is TRBD1 (6 bases). Germline lookup yields CDR1 MGHDK and CDR2 SYGVNS. The CDR3 has 18 residues. The V end was cut by 7 bases, the J end by 4 bases, with 26 bases between. The CDR3 protein is CASKSNGHRAGPYNEQFF. As DNA, the CDR3 is TGTGCCAGCAAATCGAACGGGCACAGGGCCGGGCCATACAATGAGCAGTTCTTC.

This clonotype has ten or more counts. This chain joins TRBV27 and TRBJ2-2, with D uncertain. The CDR3 is made up of 12 amino acids. From germline, CDR1 is MNHEY and CDR2 SMNVEV (reference sequence). The V and J ends lost 1 base and 6 bases respectively, with 3 bases between them. In DNA, the CDR3 is TGTGCCAGCAGTTTATATTCCGGGGAGCTGTTTTTT. The encoded protein is CASSLYSGELFF.